Listed here are 27 T cell receptor beta chains from one sample, sequenced in a study of control samples from healthy donors and cancer patients. Some clones are missing from TCRdb's copy, which holds only in-frame ones; the method was immunoSEQ multiplex PCR. The repertoire holds roughly 190,000 clones, with 75% to 95% as singletons. The material sequenced was blood. Every receptor here comes from a woman in her twenties or thirties in good health.

The V and J genes are TRBV9 and TRBJ1-3; D is ambiguous. Germline CDR1 is SGDLS and CDR2 is YYNGEE. Trimming removed 4 bases at V and 0 bases at J, with 8 bases between. The CDR3 sequence is 14 residues long. CDR3 sequence: CASSPMDSGNTIYF. CDR3 DNA sequence: TGTGCCAGCAGCCCCATGGACTCTGGAAACACCATATATTTT.

The genes are TRBV28 and TRBJ1-4; D is perhaps TRBD1 (6 bases). The CDR3 spans 12 residues. V was shortened by 6 bases and J by 4 bases, with 6 bases between the two germline ends. CDR1 is MDHEN, CDR2 SYDVKM, per germline. CDR3 in amino acids: CASRQGNEKLFF. CDR3 sequence (DNA): TGTGCCAGCAGACAGGGTAATGAAAAACTGTTTTTT.

The chain's CDR3 is CASSQVCSGNTIYF. CDR3 nucleotides: TGTGCCAGCAGCCAAGTTTGCTCTGGAAACACCATATATTTT. This chain uses TRBV3-1 (or the pseudogene TRBV3-2) with TRBJ1-3; D is ambiguous. CDR3 length equals 14 residues. Germline V gene data show CDR1 as LGHDT and CDR2 as YNNKEL (reference sequence). The V end was cut by 1 base, the J end by 0 bases, with 4 bases between.

This chain uses TRBV6-1 with TRBJ2-2; a possible D gene is TRBD1 (5 bases). CDR3 length equals 15 residues. Looked up from germline, CDR1 is MNHNS and CDR2 is SASEGT. The V end was cut by 1 base, the J end by 4 bases, with 10 bases between. The CDR3 reads CASSEGGAGTGELFF. Written as DNA, the CDR3 is TGTGCCAGCAGTGAAGGGGGCGCAGGCACCGGGGAGCTGTTTTTT.

This clone turned up a few times. J is TRBJ2-5 and V is TRBV29-1, with D possibly TRBD1 on 6 matching bases. Germline V lookup: CDR1 SQVTM, CDR2 ANQGSEA. This CDR3 has 13 residues. Deletions cut 3 bases from V and 6 bases from J, with 14 bases between. The CDR3 is CSVDPQGLKTQYF. DNA of the CDR3: TGCAGCGTTGACCCACAGGGTTTGAAGACCCAGTACTTC.

The chain combines TRBV11-2 with TRBJ2-1; the match to TRBD1 covers 7 bases. CDR1 SGHAT and CDR2 FQNNGV come from the germline V gene. V was clipped by 2 bases and J by 6 bases; unmatched bases: 7. The CDR3 has 15 residues. The DNA for the CDR3 is TGTGCCAGCAGCTTAACAGGACAGGACGCCAATGAGCAGTTCTTC. Translating it yields CASSLTGQDANEQFF.

V and J are TRBV20-1 and TRBJ2-3; D remains unclear. The CDR3 consists of 11 residues. CDR1 DFQATT and CDR2 SNEGSKA come from the germline V gene (reference sequence). V was trimmed by 5 bases and J by 1 base, leaving 4 bases between them. The CDR3 DNA reads as TGCAGTGCTTCACGCACAGATACGCAGTATTTT. As protein: CSASRTDTQYF.

The chain joins TRBV28 to TRBJ1-6, with 7 bases fitting TRBD1. This CDR3 comprises 14 residues. CDR1 is MDHEN and CDR2 is SYDVKM in the germline V gene. After removal of 4 bases from V and 8 bases from J, the junction contained 5 bases not matched to a gene. CDR3: CASSSYRGDSPLHF. The CDR3 DNA sequence: TGTGCCAGCAGTTCCTACAGGGGCGATTCACCCCTCCACTTT.

The V call is TRBV15, the J call TRBJ2-3; D gene uncertain. Germline lookup yields CDR1 LNHNV and CDR2 YYDKDF (reference sequence). With 0 bases removed from V and 0 bases from J, the gap between germline ends came to 4 bases. The CDR3 sequence is 14 residues long. This CDR3 is CATSREDSTDTQYF. For the CDR3, the DNA is TGTGCCACCAGCAGAGAGGACAGCACAGATACGCAGTATTTT. Based on the CDR3 plus reference TRBV15 and TRBJ2-3, the full variable domain is DAMVIQNPRYQVTQFGKPVTLSCSQTLNHNVMYWYQQKSSQAPKLLFHYYDKDFNNEADTPDNFQSRRPNTSFCFLDIRSPGLGDTAMYLCATSREDSTDTQYFGPGTRLTVL.

The genes are TRBV5-4 and TRBJ2-3; D unresolved. V lost 7 bases, J lost 2 bases, and 14 bases lay in between. Germline loops: CDR1 SGHNT, CDR2 YYREEE (reference sequence). The CDR3 totals 14 residues. The CDR3 here is CASLNGGSTDTQYF. In nucleotides, the CDR3 is TGTGCCAGCCTCAACGGTGGCTCCACAGATACGCAGTATTTT.

This chain uses TRBV29-1 with TRBJ1-2, with TRBD1 matching over 7 bases. CDR3 length: 13 residues. J gave up 8 bases and V 0 bases, and 6 bases lay outside the gene matches. Per the germline V gene, CDR1 is SQVTM and CDR2 is ANQGSEA. The CDR3 DNA reads TGCAGCGTTGAAGACGCAGGGGGACTAGGCTACACCTTC. This sequence encodes CSVEDAGGLGYTF.

J is TRBJ1-1 and V is TRBV19, with 9 nucleotides matching TRBD1. Germline CDR1 reads LNHDA; CDR2 reads SQIVND (reference sequence). V gave up 7 bases and J gave up 4 bases; unmatched junction bases: 7. The CDR3 covers 14 residues. The CDR3 coding sequence is TGTGCCAGTATCTTTCGACAGGGGGTCACTGAAGCTTTCTTT. As protein: CASIFRQGVTEAFF.

The chain employs TRBV19 and TRBJ2-1; 11 nucleotides agree with TRBD1. CDR1 LNHDA and CDR2 SQIVND come from the germline V gene (reference sequence). This CDR3 is 14 amino acids long. The junction had 6 bases not matched to a gene; V was cut back by 10 bases and J by 4 bases. The DNA for the CDR3 is TGTGCCACCAGGGGACAGGGGGGTTACAATGAGCAGTTCTTC. It translates to CATRGQGGYNEQFF.

V usage is TRBV11-2 and J usage is TRBJ2-1; 8 bases agree with TRBD2. The trim removed 5 bases at V and 0 bases at J, leaving 0 bases unmatched. The length of the CDR3 is 14 residues. Per the germline V gene, CDR1 is SGHAT and CDR2 is FQNNGV. The CDR3 here is CASSREGSYNEQFF. The DNA of the CDR3 is TGTGCCAGCAGCCGGGAGGGCTCCTACAATGAGCAGTTCTTC. The variable domain in full, with the rest retrieved from reference TRBV11-2 and TRBJ2-1, is EAGVAQSPRYKIIEKRQSVAFWCNPISGHATLYWYQQILGQGPKLLIQFQNNGVVDDSQLPKDRFSAERLKGVDSTLKIQPAKLEDSAVYLCASSREGSYNEQFFGPGTRLTVL.

The CDR3 is CASSYGTGVAGELFF. The CDR3 region has the DNA TGTGCCAGCAGTTACGGGACAGGGGTAGCCGGGGAGCTGTTTTTT. The chain uses TRBV6-6 and TRBJ2-2, with 10 bases fitting TRBD1. The length of the CDR3 is 15 residues. V was clipped by 2 bases and J by 6 bases; unmatched bases: 3. In germline, CDR1 is MNHNY, CDR2 SVGAGI (reference sequence).

The rearrangement joins TRBV14 to TRBJ1-2; D gene unclear. The CDR3 spans 13 residues. V lost 4 bases to trimming and J lost 0 bases, with 6 bases between them. Germline-derived CDR1 and CDR2 are SGHDN and FVKESK. This chain's CDR3 is CASSPSPNYGYTF. The CDR3 DNA reads TGTGCCAGCAGCCCGAGCCCTAACTATGGCTACACCTTC.

The chain couples TRBV5-5 to TRBJ2-3, with TRBD2 identical over 9 bases. This CDR3 has 15 residues. In germline, CDR1 is SGHKS, CDR2 YYEKEE (reference sequence). V lost 2 bases to trimming and J lost 0 bases; unmatched junction nucleotides: 1. The DNA of the CDR3 is TGTGCCAGCAGCTTTGGGACTAGCAGCACAGATACGCAGTATTTT. Its protein product is CASSFGTSSTDTQYF.

The chain is built from TRBV20-1 and TRBJ1-1, with D possibly being TRBD1 (6 bases). The CDR3 is made up of 11 amino acids. Germline V CDR1 and CDR2: DFQATT, SNEGSKA (reference sequence). As DNA, the CDR3 is TGCAGAACGGACAGGAACACTGAAGCTTTCTTT. This sequence encodes CRTDRNTEAFF.

The chain carries TRBV5-1 and TRBJ2-1, with 12 bases lining up with TRBD2. CDR3 length: 15 residues. Losses at the gene ends were 4 bases for V and 6 bases for J; bases not matched to a gene: 5. CDR1 and CDR2 from the germline V gene are SGHRS and YFSETQ. CDR3 loop: CASSPTSGRSNEQFF. The CDR3 DNA follows: TGCGCCAGCAGCCCGACTAGCGGGAGATCCAATGAGCAGTTCTTC.

V is TRBV6-5 and J is TRBJ2-7; 8 nucleotides line up with TRBD1. The CDR3 loop spans 13 amino acids. Germline CDR1 reads MNHEY; CDR2 reads SVGAGI. With V trimmed by 6 bases and J by 3 bases, 4 bases remained unmatched. Written as DNA, the CDR3 is TGTGCCAGCAGAACGACAGGGGACTACGAGCAGTACTTC. Translated, it gives CASRTTGDYEQYF.

The sample holds a few counts of this clone. The chain combines TRBV30 with TRBJ2-4; 10 bases are shared with TRBD1. Trimming cost V 5 bases and J 0 bases; bases outside gene matches: 4. Germline assignment: CDR1 GTSNPN and CDR2 SVGIG (reference sequence). The CDR3 is 15 amino acids. Here the CDR3 DNA reads TGTGCCTGGTCCGGGACAGGGGAAGCCAAAAACATTCAGTACTTC. It is translated as CAWSGTGEAKNIQYF.

The rearrangement uses TRBV6-5 and TRBJ2-5; 8 bases line up with TRBD1. Unmatched junction bases numbered 6, after V lost 4 bases and J lost 2 bases. Per the germline V gene, CDR1 is MNHEY and CDR2 is SVGAGI. The CDR3 spans 15 residues. CDR3 loop: CASSSQGAVQETQYF. For the CDR3, the DNA is TGTGCCAGCAGTTCCCAGGGGGCGGTGCAAGAGACCCAGTACTTC.

The CDR3 sequence is CASSFGLAGSYNEQFF. CDR3 sequence (DNA): TGTGCCAGCAGCTTCGGGCTAGCGGGATCCTACAATGAGCAGTTCTTC. The V call is TRBV5-5, the J call TRBJ2-1; TRBD2 agrees at 9 bases. Germline V CDR1 and CDR2: SGHKS, YYEKEE (reference sequence). The V gene end was trimmed by 2 bases and the J gene end by 1 base; junction bases not matched to a gene: 4. The CDR3 contains 16 residues.

The V and J genes are TRBV15 and TRBJ2-3; D perhaps matches TRBD2 (5 bases). V lost 0 bases and J lost 2, with 9 bases in between. This CDR3 comprises 15 residues. Germline values: CDR1 LNHNV, CDR2 YYDKDF (reference sequence). In DNA form, the CDR3 reads TGTGCCACCAGCAGAGATAAGGGAGTCACAGATACGCAGTATTTT. It translates to CATSRDKGVTDTQYF.

The chain couples TRBV21-1 to TRBJ1-2. TRBV21-1 is an annotated pseudogene. The CDR3 loop spans 19 amino acids. The CDR3 DNA is TGTGCCAGCAGCAAATTTCTTCCCCGGGTAAGGGTAATTAACTATGGCTACACCTTC. Its translation: CASSKFLPRVRVINYGYTF.

The rearrangement uses TRBV27 and TRBJ2-2, with TRBD2 as a possible D gene (5 bases). With 4 bases removed from V and 6 bases from J, the gap between germline ends came to 6 bases. CDR3 length: 12 amino acids. Germline CDR1 reads MNHEY; CDR2 reads SMNVEV (reference sequence). The CDR3 bases are TGTGCCAGCAGTTCTAGCCCCGGGGAGCTGTTTTTT. This sequence encodes CASSSSPGELFF.

This chain uses TRBV28 with TRBJ2-3; possibly TRBD1 for D (6 bases). The V end lost 2 bases, the J end lost 2 bases, and 8 bases lay between the germline ends. Germline lookup yields CDR1 MDHEN and CDR2 SYDVKM. The CDR3 length is 14 residues. The CDR3 region is CASSLGQNTDTQYF. The CDR3 nucleotides are TGTGCCAGCAGTTTAGGACAGAACACAGATACGCAGTATTTT.